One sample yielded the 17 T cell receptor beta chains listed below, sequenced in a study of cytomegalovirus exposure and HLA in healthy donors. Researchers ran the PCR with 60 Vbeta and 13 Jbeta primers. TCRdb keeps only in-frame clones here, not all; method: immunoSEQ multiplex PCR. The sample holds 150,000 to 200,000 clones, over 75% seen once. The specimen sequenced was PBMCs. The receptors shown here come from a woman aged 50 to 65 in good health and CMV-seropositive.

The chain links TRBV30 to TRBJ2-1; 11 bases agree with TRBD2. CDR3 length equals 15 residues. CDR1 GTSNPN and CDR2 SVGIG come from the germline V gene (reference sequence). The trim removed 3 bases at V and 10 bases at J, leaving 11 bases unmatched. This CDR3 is CAWRGIAGGRSEQFF. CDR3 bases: TGTGCCTGGAGGGGGATAGCGGGGGGGCGGTCGGAGCAGTTCTTC.

CDR3 nucleotides: TGTGCCAGCAGTTCGGGGGGACGTACGCGGGAGCAGTACTTC. Translation: CASSSGGRTREQYF. This chain links TRBV27 with TRBJ2-7; 7 bases line up with TRBD2. V lost 4 bases and J lost 7; bases outside the gene matches: 10. This CDR3 is built from 14 residues. The germline V gene has CDR1 MNHEY and CDR2 SMNVEV (reference sequence).

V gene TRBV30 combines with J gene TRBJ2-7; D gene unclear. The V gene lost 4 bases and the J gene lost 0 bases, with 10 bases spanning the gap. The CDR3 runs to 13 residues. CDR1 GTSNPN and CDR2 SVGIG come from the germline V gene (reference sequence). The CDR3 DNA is TGTGCCTGGACCCTCGGCGGCTCCTACGAGCAGTACTTC. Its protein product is CAWTLGGSYEQYF.

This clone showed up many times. CDR3 nucleotides: TGCGCCAGCAGCCCCCCCCAGGGCAGGGTGAACACTGAAGCTTTCTTT. Translation: CASSPPQGRVNTEAFF. This chain connects TRBV4-1 to TRBJ1-1; D perhaps matches TRBD1 (5 bases). This CDR3 spans 16 amino acids. The germline V gene has CDR1 MGHRA and CDR2 YSYEKL. Trimming took 4 bases from V and 0 from J, leaving 15 bases between them.

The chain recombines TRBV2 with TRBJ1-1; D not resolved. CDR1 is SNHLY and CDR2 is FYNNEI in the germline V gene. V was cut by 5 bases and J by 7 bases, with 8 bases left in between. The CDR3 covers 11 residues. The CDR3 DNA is TGTGCCAGCAGTCCCAGCGATGAAGCTTTCTTT. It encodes CASSPSDEAFF.

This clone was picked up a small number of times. The CDR3 nucleotides are TGTGCCAGCAGCTTAGTGGGCGGGAGGAAGGTATACAATGAGCAGTTCTTC. It yields the protein CASSLVGGRKVYNEQFF. The chain is built from TRBV7-9 and TRBJ2-1; 8 bases are shared with TRBD2. The CDR3 is 17 amino acids. V shed 1 base, J shed 4 bases, and the junction held 9 bases outside the gene matches. Germline CDR1 SEHNR, CDR2 FQNEAQ (reference sequence).

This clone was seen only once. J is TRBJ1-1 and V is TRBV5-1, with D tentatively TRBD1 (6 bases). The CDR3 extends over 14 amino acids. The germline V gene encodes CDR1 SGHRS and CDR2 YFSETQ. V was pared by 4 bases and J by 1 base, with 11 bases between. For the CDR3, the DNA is TGCGCCAGCAGCCAAATGGACAGGAACACTGAAGCTTTCTTT. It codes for CASSQMDRNTEAFF.

CDR3 nucleotide sequence: TGTGCCAGCAGCTCGGGACAGGGCTACGAGCAGTACTTC. Amino acids: CASSSGQGYEQYF. V usage is TRBV11-3 and J usage is TRBJ2-7; TRBD1 aligns across 9 bases. The germline gives CDR1 SGHNT, CDR2 YENEEA. The CDR3 is made up of 13 amino acids. Trimming removed 4 bases from V and 3 bases from J; junction bases left unmatched: 1. The full variable domain, rest sourced from reference TRBV11-3 and TRBJ2-7, is EAGVVQSPRYKIIEKKQPVAFWCNPISGHNTLYWYLQNLGQGPELLIRYENEEAVDDSQLPKDRFSAERLKGVDSTLKIQPAELGDSAVYLCASSSGQGYEQYFGPGTRLTVT.

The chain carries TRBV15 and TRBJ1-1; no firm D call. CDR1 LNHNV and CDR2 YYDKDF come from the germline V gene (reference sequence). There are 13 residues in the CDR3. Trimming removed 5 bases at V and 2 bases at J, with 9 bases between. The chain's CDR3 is CATSGRENTEAFF. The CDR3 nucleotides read TGTGCCACCAGCGGCCGGGAAAACACTGAAGCTTTCTTT.

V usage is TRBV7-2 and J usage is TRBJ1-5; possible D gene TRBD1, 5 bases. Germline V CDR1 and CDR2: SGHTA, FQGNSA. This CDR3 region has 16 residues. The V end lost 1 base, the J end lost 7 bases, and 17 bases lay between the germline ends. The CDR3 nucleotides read TGTGCCAGCAGCTTAGTTGGGGCTGGAGTGAAACAGCCCCAGCATTTT. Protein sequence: CASSLVGAGVKQPQHF.

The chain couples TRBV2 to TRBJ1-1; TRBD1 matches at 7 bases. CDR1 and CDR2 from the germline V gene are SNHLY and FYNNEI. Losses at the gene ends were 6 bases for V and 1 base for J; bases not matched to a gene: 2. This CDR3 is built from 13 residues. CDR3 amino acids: CASSQGENTEAFF. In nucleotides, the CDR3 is TGTGCCAGCAGCCAGGGGGAGAACACTGAAGCTTTCTTT.

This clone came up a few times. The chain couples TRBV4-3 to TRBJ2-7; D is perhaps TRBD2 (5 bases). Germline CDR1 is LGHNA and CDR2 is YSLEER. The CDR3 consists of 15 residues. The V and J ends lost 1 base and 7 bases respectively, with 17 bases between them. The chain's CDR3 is CASSQGGGQPGEQYF. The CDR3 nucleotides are TGCGCCAGCAGCCAAGGAGGCGGGCAACCGGGGGAGCAGTACTTC.

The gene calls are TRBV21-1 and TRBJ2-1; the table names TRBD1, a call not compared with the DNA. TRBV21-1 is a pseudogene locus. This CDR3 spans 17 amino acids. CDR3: CASSKQPQGAALNEQFF. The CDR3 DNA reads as TGTGCCAGCAGCAAGCAGCCACAGGGGGCGGCACTCAATGAGCAGTTCTTC.

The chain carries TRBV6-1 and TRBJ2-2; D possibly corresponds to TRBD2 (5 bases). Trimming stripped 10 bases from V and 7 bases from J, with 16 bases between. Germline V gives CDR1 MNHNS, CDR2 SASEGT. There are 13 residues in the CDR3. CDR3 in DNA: TGTGCCACCACGCGCCGGGGTGGCGGGGAGCTGTTTTTT. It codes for CATTRRGGGELFF.

This CDR3 is CASSVVMGREQYF. The DNA for the CDR3 is TGTGCCAGCAGCGTAGTGATGGGGCGAGAGCAGTACTTC. V and J are TRBV9 and TRBJ2-7, with D tentatively TRBD1 (5 bases). The CDR3 loop spans 13 amino acids. Trimming shortened V by 0 bases and J by 7 bases, and 11 bases separated the two germline ends. Germline loops: CDR1 SGDLS, CDR2 YYNGEE. Together with reference TRBV9 and TRBJ2-7, the CDR3 gives the full variable domain: DSGVTQTPKHLITATGQRVTLRCSPRSGDLSVYWYQQSLDQGLQFLIQYYNGEERAKGNILERFSAQQFPDLHSELNLSSLELGDSALYFCASSVVMGREQYFGPGTRLTVT.

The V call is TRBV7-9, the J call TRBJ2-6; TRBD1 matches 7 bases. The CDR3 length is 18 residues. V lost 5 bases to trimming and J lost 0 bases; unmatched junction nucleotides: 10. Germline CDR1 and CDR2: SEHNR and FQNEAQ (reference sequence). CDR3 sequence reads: CASSPGTVFISGANVLTF. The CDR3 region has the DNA TGTGCCAGCAGCCCCGGGACAGTATTTATCTCTGGGGCCAACGTCCTGACTTTC.

DNA for the CDR3: TGTGCCAGCAGCTTAGACAGGGTGCATGGCTACACCTTC. Protein product: CASSLDRVHGYTF. This chain joins TRBV7-2 and TRBJ1-2, with D maybe TRBD1 (6 bases). Germline loops: CDR1 SGHTA, CDR2 FQGNSA. Trimming stripped 1 base from V and 6 bases from J, with 9 bases between. This CDR3 region has 13 residues.